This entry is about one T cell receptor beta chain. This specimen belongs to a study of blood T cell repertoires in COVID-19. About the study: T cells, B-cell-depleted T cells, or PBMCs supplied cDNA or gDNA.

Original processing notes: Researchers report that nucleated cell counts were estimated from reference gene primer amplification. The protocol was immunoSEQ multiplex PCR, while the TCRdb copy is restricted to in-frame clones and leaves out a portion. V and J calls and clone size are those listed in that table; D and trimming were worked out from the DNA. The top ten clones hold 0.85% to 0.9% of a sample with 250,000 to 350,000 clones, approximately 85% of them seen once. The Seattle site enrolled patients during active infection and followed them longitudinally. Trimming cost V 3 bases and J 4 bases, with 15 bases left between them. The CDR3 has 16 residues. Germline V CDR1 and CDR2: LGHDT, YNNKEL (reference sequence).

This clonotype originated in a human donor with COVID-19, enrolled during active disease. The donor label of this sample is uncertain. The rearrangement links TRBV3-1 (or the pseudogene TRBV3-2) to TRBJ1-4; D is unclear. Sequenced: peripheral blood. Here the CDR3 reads CASSHGLSVFNEKLFF. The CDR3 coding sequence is TGTGCCAGCAGCCACGGCCTAAGCGTTTTTAATGAAAAACTGTTTTTT.